The subject of this entry is one T cell receptor (beta chain). Its antigen remains undetermined. No much larger clone is present one base from it, and per-base qualities are unavailable. Measured from the cysteine to the phenylalanine, the CDR3 is 15 residues long. Only the CDR3 part of the read is kept: 45 bases, read in frame from the first base. The V end loses 1 base and the J end loses 0 bases, and a stretch of 7 bases separates them. Based on the germline V gene, the CDR1 and CDR2 sequences are MGHRA and YSYEKL. CD8 naive samples were CD45RO-negative cells positively selected for CCR7, giving a CD45RA+CCR7+ population that excluded TemRA cells. Healthy HIV-negative adults with no recently reported acute infections or vaccinations were included as donors. Only Caucasian adults living in Nashville, Tennessee, USA were represented among the donors. Blood was obtained by leukapheresis, after which PBMCs were separated by Ficoll-Histopaque density gradient centrifugation and cryopreserved in liquid nitrogen vapor phase. Analytical flow cytometry was used to check the purity and quantity of each magnetically sorted T cell population. From each sorted fraction, genomic DNA was isolated and quantified by UV absorbance on a Nanodrop 2000c.

This sample was taken from a study of shared clonotypes between healthy human individuals (dated by TCRdb to 2020 to 2021). For the study in its entirety: The cohort included three men and a couple of women between 18 and 49 years of age. For each donor, CD4 naive and CD4 memory were each run on three plates, CD8 naive on two plates, and CD8 memory on one plate. Blood TCR repertoires of roughly five healthy adults were deeply sequenced to estimate repertoire size and the extent of clonotype sharing between individuals. To increase sequencing depth and limit assay-specific biases, TCR repertoire library preparation and sequencing were carried out by different laboratories using diverse techniques. Leukapheresis yielded between about 0.85 and 9.5 billion PBMCs per donor. The investigation overall reported the following: Naive subsets generally had larger estimated clonotype richness than memory subsets did. The genetic and exposure-history diversity represented was limited by the small number of donors. Even with the large sequencing depth, rarefaction of the sorted-subset datasets indicated that sequencing was incomplete. Sampling was restricted to blood, and TCR repertoires in tissue are likely to differ from TCR repertoires in blood. Higher generation probabilities were observed for clonotypes shared by all four sorted-subset donors than for non-shared clonotypes. Sharing across a handful of donors was observed for roughly 5% of naive CD4, over 3% of naive CD8, 2% to 2.5% of memory CD4, and 0.4% of memory CD8 clonotypes. Based on pairwise subsampling, the degree of clonotype sharing among donors was expected to be affected by sequencing depth.

Using the deep immunoSEQ assay, multiplex PCR amplified TCR CDR3 regions from genomic DNA. Extracted genomic DNA from each cell subset was distributed evenly across all wells of several immunoSEQ 96-well plates, and each plate was treated as a replicate. Each replicate PCR for sorted subsets received roughly 0.2 ug genomic DNA, equal to roughly 33,000 T cell genomes. Purified libraries were quantified with a Qubit 3.0 fluorometer, sized on a Bioanalyzer 2100, and re-quantified with the KAPA Library Quantification kit. Each immunoSEQ 96-well plate was sequenced on its own single-read 150-cycle Illumina NextSeq 550 flow cell. For the original study's pipeline: Because the immunoSEQ output included only junctional sequences and no quality scores, the filtering could not be the same as the filtering used for full-length reads. Sequences were annotated with PyIR, a Python wrapper for IgBLAST v1.9, and V/J genes and CDR3 were assigned using IMGT germline references. Reads were filtered out if the reads had weak V/J assignments (E-value above 1e-6), no CDR3, stop codons, out-of-frame junctions, or ambiguous translated residues. V3J clonotypes were defined by identical inferred V gene, J gene, and CDR3 amino acid sequence. Percentage overlap between repertoires was calculated by dividing the number of shared unique clonotypes by the size of the smaller repertoire. Three approaches were used to assess repertoire richness: RTK rarefaction, the Chao1 estimator, and Recon v2.1 estimates of unobserved clonotypes. For all TCRbeta clonotypes obtained by the gDNA method from a few donors, generation probabilities were computed with OLGA. In its TCRdb copy, this immuneACCESS table keeps in-frame sequences only and misses some clones. Where compared with another copy, unresolved V genes explain less than half of these, and the others have no known cause. That table gives V, J and clone size, and the DNA gave D and trimming. The sample table lists roughly 810,000 clones, about 96% of them with a count of one. The biggest ten clones account for less than 0.25% of the sample.

The source is a young man in good health. The sequenced material came from naive CD8+ T cells sorted from blood. Interpreted using the paper, the cell subset or site label stands for: CD45RA+CCR7+. The sequence is built from TRBV4-1 and TRBJ2-1, with the D gene call left open. At the DNA level, the sequence is TGCGCCAGCAGCCAAGCCTGGAGCTCCTACAATGAGCAGTTCTTC. Translated, it gives CASSQAWSSYNEQFF.